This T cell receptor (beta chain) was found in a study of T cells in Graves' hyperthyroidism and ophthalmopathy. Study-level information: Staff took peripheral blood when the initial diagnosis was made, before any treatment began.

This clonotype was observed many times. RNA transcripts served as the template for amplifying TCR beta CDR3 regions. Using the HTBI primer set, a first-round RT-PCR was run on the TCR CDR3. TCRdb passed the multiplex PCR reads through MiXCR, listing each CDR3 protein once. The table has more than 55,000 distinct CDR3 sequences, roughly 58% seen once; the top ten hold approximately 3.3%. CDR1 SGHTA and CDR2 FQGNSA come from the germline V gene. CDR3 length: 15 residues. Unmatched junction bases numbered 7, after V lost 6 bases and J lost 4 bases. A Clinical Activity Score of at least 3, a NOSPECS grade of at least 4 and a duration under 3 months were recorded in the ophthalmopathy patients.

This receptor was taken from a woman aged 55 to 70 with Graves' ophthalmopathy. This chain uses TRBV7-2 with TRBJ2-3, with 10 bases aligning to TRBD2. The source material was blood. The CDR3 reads CASSPSGGAPDTQYF. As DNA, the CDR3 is TGTGCCAGCAGTCCGAGCGGGGGGGCCCCAGATACGCAGTATTTT. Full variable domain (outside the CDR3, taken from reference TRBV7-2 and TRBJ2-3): GAGVSQSPSNKVTEKGKDVELRCDPISGHTALYWYRQSLGQGLEFLIYFQGNSAPDKSGLPSDRFSAERTGGSVSTLTIQRTQQEDSAVYLCASSPSGGAPDTQYFGPGTRLTVL.